This T cell receptor beta chain derives from a study of identical twins. Study-level points and caveats: Modeled out-of-frame TCR alpha sharing in monozygotic twins fell below observed levels.

V was shortened by 2 bases and J by 2 bases, with 10 bases between the two germline ends. The germline CDR1 and CDR2 sequences are SGHTA and FQGNSA. The CDR3 has 15 residues. TCRdb used MiXCR to reprocess the 5' RACE reads, holding one entry per CDR3 protein. Of 200,000 to 250,000 distinct CDR3 sequences in the sample, 6% to 9% were seen once. This clonotype was counted only a few times. Its antigen remains unidentified. This same sample was also taken into another study, of yellow fever vaccine responses in identical twins. That work contributes: Convergence reportedly seemed to mark part of the twins' vaccine T cell response, with personalization marking the rest.

The specimen was memory (CD45RO+) T cells sorted from blood. The receptor was isolated from a woman in her late teens or twenties in good health. The V gene is TRBV7-2, the J gene TRBJ2-1; no reliable D call. Here the CDR3 DNA reads TGTGCCAGCAGCTTATCGGCGGCTACCTACAATGAGCAGTTCTTC. It encodes CASSLSAATYNEQFF.